These 23 T cell receptor beta chains came from one sample sequenced in a study of blood T cell repertoires in COVID-19. Clones were sequenced by immunoSEQ multiplex PCR, and TCRdb holds only the in-frame ones, with some missing. The profile shows some 48,000 clones, about 86% of them singletons. The sequenced sample was peripheral blood. These receptors all come from a human donor in a cohort sampled during active COVID-19.

V gene TRBV5-1 combines with J gene TRBJ2-3, with 10 bases matching TRBD2. From germline, CDR1 is SGHRS and CDR2 YFSETQ. The CDR3 totals 14 residues. V was pared by 5 bases and J by 6 bases, with 6 bases of the junction left unmatched. The CDR3 region is CASRAGGPVDTQYF. The CDR3, as DNA: TGCGCCAGCAGAGCGGGGGGGCCGGTTGATACGCAGTATTTT.

The chain is built from TRBV5-1 and TRBJ1-4; D not resolved. V was cut by 3 bases and J by 5 bases, with 14 bases left in between. Germline V gene lookup returns CDR1 SGHRS and CDR2 YFSETQ. This CDR3 is 15 amino acids long. DNA for the CDR3: TGCGCCAGCAGCTCCTCCGGGGATCCGAATGAAAAACTGTTTTTT. It translates to CASSSSGDPNEKLFF. Full variable domain (rest looked up from reference TRBV5-1 and TRBJ1-4): KAGVTQTPRYLIKTRGQQVTLSCSPISGHRSVSWYQQTPGQGLQFLFEYFSETQRNKGNFPGRFSGRQFSNSRSEMNVSTLELGDSALYLCASSSSGDPNEKLFFGSGTQLSVL.

V and J are TRBV27 and TRBJ2-7; D is undetermined. Germline V gives CDR1 MNHEY, CDR2 SMNVEV (reference sequence). This CDR3 region has 11 residues. The V end lost 4 bases, the J end lost 9 bases, and 10 bases lay between the germline ends. The CDR3 region has the DNA TGTGCCAGCAGTTCCCGGTTCCGGCAGTACTTC. Protein sequence: CASSSRFRQYF.

The rearrangement links TRBV7-2 to TRBJ2-1; 8 nucleotides match TRBD1. The CDR3 loop spans 16 amino acids. The germline V gene encodes CDR1 SGHTA and CDR2 FQGNSA. J was trimmed by 9 bases and V by 1 base; bases with no gene match: 11. The CDR3 bases are TGTGCCAGCAGCTTAGTGGGGCAGGGGGCCCCGGGTGAGCAGTTCTTC. Protein product: CASSLVGQGAPGEQFF.

The CDR3: CASNWSRGREKLFF. The CDR3 nucleotides are TGTGCCAGCAATTGGTCCAGGGGGCGTGAAAAACTGTTTTTT. The J gene is TRBJ1-4, the V gene TRBV2; TRBD1 aligns across 8 bases. The J segment lost 7 bases and the V segment lost 7 bases, leaving 8 bases of the junction unmatched. The CDR3 has 14 residues. Germline CDR1 is SNHLY and CDR2 is FYNNEI.

The rearrangement joins TRBV11-3 to TRBJ2-2, with TRBD1 identical over 7 bases. Germline V gene data show CDR1 as SGHNT and CDR2 as YENEEA. Trimming at V came to 5 bases and at J to 2 bases, leaving 2 bases not matched to a gene. This CDR3 is built from 14 residues. CDR3 sequence reads: CASSRDRNTGELFF. CDR3 DNA: TGTGCCAGCAGCCGGGACAGAAACACCGGGGAGCTGTTTTTT.

V is TRBV2 and J is TRBJ1-5; D is ambiguous. Germline V gene lookup returns CDR1 SNHLY and CDR2 FYNNEI. The CDR3 length is 13 residues. V was trimmed by 6 bases and J by 10 bases, leaving 16 bases between them. Here the CDR3 reads CASSSSPAQPQHF. In DNA form, the CDR3 reads TGTGCCAGCAGCTCCTCCCCCGCGCAACCCCAGCATTTT.

This clone came up a few times. The CDR3 sequence: CASSGRAGYGYTF. The DNA for the CDR3 is TGCGCCAGCAGTGGCCGGGCGGGCTATGGCTACACCTTC. V usage is TRBV5-1 and J usage is TRBJ1-2; D is ambiguous. The CDR3 loop spans 13 amino acids. Germline CDR1 SGHRS, CDR2 YFSETQ. V was shortened by 5 bases and J by 4 bases, with 12 bases between the two germline ends.

This clone was picked up a small number of times. This chain joins TRBV3-1 (or the pseudogene TRBV3-2) and TRBJ2-5, with 11 nucleotides matching TRBD2. The CDR3 totals 16 residues. The germline V gene has CDR1 LGHDT and CDR2 YNNKEL (reference sequence). V lost 1 base and J lost 3; bases outside the gene matches: 4. Here the CDR3 DNA reads TGTGCCAGCAGCCAAGTTGCTAGCGGGGGGAAAGAGACCCAGTACTTC. Translation gives CASSQVASGGKETQYF.

This chain connects TRBV3-1 (or the pseudogene TRBV3-2) to TRBJ2-1; D remains ambiguous. This CDR3 comprises 14 residues. The ends were cut back, 0 bases at V and 7 bases at J, with 10 bases in the middle. Per the germline V gene, CDR1 is LGHDT and CDR2 is YNNKEL (reference sequence). DNA of the CDR3: TGTGCCAGCAGCCAAGACCCTATGAGGAATGAGCAGTTCTTC. Translated, it gives CASSQDPMRNEQFF.

The V gene is TRBV5-6, the J gene TRBJ1-2; no clear D gene. Germline V gene sequence: CDR1 SGHDT, CDR2 YYEEEE. The ends were cut back, 0 bases at V and 5 bases at J, with 14 bases in the middle. CDR3 length equals 15 residues. CDR3: CASSLVGVPGYGYTF. CDR3 in DNA: TGTGCCAGCAGCTTGGTAGGCGTCCCGGGGTATGGCTACACCTTC.

The rearrangement joins TRBV18 to TRBJ1-4; no definite D call. Trimming shortened V by 0 bases and J by 9 bases, and 11 bases separated the two germline ends. CDR1 and CDR2 from the germline V gene are KGHSH and LQKENI. CDR3 length equals 14 residues. CDR3: CASSPPPGGQKLFF. The DNA of the CDR3 is TGTGCCAGCTCACCACCGCCAGGTGGGCAAAAACTGTTTTTT.

The chain has TRBV30 and TRBJ2-7; D perhaps matches TRBD2 (5 bases). The CDR3 sequence is 16 residues long. Trimming removed 4 bases at V and 0 bases at J, with 19 bases between. Germline V gene sequence: CDR1 GTSNPN, CDR2 SVGIG (reference sequence). CDR3 loop: CAWNMARTFSSYEQYF. In nucleotides, the CDR3 is TGTGCCTGGAATATGGCCCGGACTTTCAGCTCCTACGAGCAGTACTTC.

The rearrangement links TRBV6-6 to TRBJ2-3; D possibly corresponds to TRBD2 (5 bases). V lost 0 bases and J 3 bases, leaving 7 bases between the germline ends. CDR1 and CDR2 (germline): MNHNY, SVGAGI (reference sequence). The CDR3 totals 14 residues. The CDR3 nucleotides read TGTGCCAGCAGTTACTCAACTAGTACAGATACGCAGTATTTT. It encodes CASSYSTSTDTQYF.

This clone was counted between two and nine times. V and J are TRBV3-1 (or the pseudogene TRBV3-2) and TRBJ1-2; D unresolved. In germline, CDR1 is LGHDT, CDR2 YNNKEL (reference sequence). The CDR3 runs 12 residues. The V end was cut by 3 bases, the J end by 4 bases, with 6 bases between. This chain's CDR3 is CASSQSSYGYTF. CDR3 bases: TGTGCCAGCAGCCAGTCTAGCTATGGCTACACCTTC.

The chain combines TRBV5-1 with TRBJ2-2, with D perhaps matching TRBD2 (6 bases). The CDR3 contains 16 residues. V was pared by 4 bases and J by 4 bases, with 17 bases between. Germline V gene lookup returns CDR1 SGHRS and CDR2 YFSETQ. The CDR3 nucleotides read TGCGCCAGCAGCGCCGCCGGGACTTTCGTCACCGGGGAGCTGTTTTTT. Translated: CASSAAGTFVTGELFF.

The chain recombines TRBV3-1 (or the pseudogene TRBV3-2) with TRBJ2-5; 9 nucleotides agree with TRBD1. Germline V gene data show CDR1 as LGHDT and CDR2 as YNNKEL (reference sequence). J lost 5 bases, V lost 5 bases, and 6 bases had no gene match. The CDR3 consists of 14 residues. In DNA form, the CDR3 reads TGTGCCAGCAGCATTGGGACAGGGCATGAGACCCAGTACTTC. This sequence encodes CASSIGTGHETQYF.

The chain joins TRBV19 to TRBJ1-4; D not resolved. V was shortened by 3 bases and J by 8 bases, with 13 bases between the two germline ends. The CDR3 has 14 residues. Germline CDR1 reads LNHDA; CDR2 reads SQIVND (reference sequence). The CDR3 loop reads CASSMARYSEKLFF. The CDR3 coding sequence is TGTGCCAGTAGTATGGCCCGGTATAGCGAAAAACTGTTTTTT.

The rearrangement joins TRBV5-6 to TRBJ2-4, with TRBD1 matching 7 bases. This CDR3 is 14 amino acids long. V trimming: 2 bases; J trimming: 3 bases; junction bases outside the gene matches: 2. Germline CDR1 is SGHDT and CDR2 is YYEEEE. The CDR3 DNA follows: TGTGCCAGCAGCTTTCGGGACAGCAAAAACATTCAGTACTTC. Its translation: CASSFRDSKNIQYF.

The rearrangement uses TRBV2 and TRBJ2-7; 8 bases line up with TRBD1. CDR1 is SNHLY, CDR2 FYNNEI, per germline. CDR3 size: 16 residues. Trimming cost V 5 bases and J 6 bases; bases outside gene matches: 15. The CDR3 DNA reads as TGTGCCAGCAGTAGTCTCGCTTCCAGGGGGCGAGGCGAGCAGTACTTC. Encoded protein: CASSSLASRGRGEQYF.

The V call is TRBV18, the J call TRBJ2-5; D might be TRBD1 (6 bases). Germline V gene data show CDR1 as KGHSH and CDR2 as LQKENI. V dropped 4 bases and J dropped 2 bases, with 11 bases sitting between them. The CDR3 is 14 amino acids. In DNA form, the CDR3 reads TGTGCCAGCTCACTGGGACACGAACAAGAGACCCAGTACTTC. Translation: CASSLGHEQETQYF. Full variable domain (outside the CDR3, taken from reference TRBV18 and TRBJ2-5): NAGVMQNPRHLVRRRGQEARLRCSPMKGHSHVYWYRQLPEEGLKFMVYLQKENIIDESGMPKERFSAEFPKEGPSILRIQQVVRGDSAAYFCASSLGHEQETQYFGPGTRLLVL.

This clone appeared a single time. The V and J genes are TRBV21-1 and TRBJ1-2; the D call in the table, TRBD1, was not verified against the DNA. TRBV21-1 has pseudogene status. This CDR3 has 12 amino acids. The CDR3 spells CASSQGQDGYTF. CDR3 sequence (DNA): TGTGCCAGCAGTCAGGGTCAGGATGGCTACACCTTC.

The chain is built from TRBV28 and TRBJ2-2; no firm D call. From germline, CDR1 is MDHEN and CDR2 SYDVKM. V shed 9 bases and J shed 0 bases, with 8 bases lying between them. The CDR3 length is 13 residues. The CDR3 sequence: CASFVPNTGELFF. The CDR3 bases are TGTGCCAGTTTCGTCCCGAACACCGGGGAGCTGTTTTTT.